This T cell receptor (beta chain) was recorded in a study of blood T cell repertoires in COVID-19. The ends lost 4 bases at V and 4 bases at J; junction bases unmatched: 9. The CDR3 runs to 17 residues. In germline, CDR1 is MNHEY, CDR2 SMNVEV (reference sequence). Generated by immunoSEQ multiplex PCR, the TCRdb table keeps only in-frame clones and is missing some. This sample has 200,000 to 250,000 clones, with about 85% found just once. The gene calls are TRBV27 and TRBJ2-3, with 12 bases fitting TRBD2. The TCR sequence derives from a man aged 18 to 30 with active or convalescent COVID-19. The sequenced sample consisted of peripheral blood. CDR3 sequence: CASSSPRLAGVSDTQYF. CDR3 nucleotides: TGTGCCAGCAGTTCTCCCCGACTAGCGGGAGTGTCAGATACGCAGTATTTT.